A single sample gave rise to the 22 T cell receptor beta chains below, sequenced in a study of response to subunit inactivated influenza vaccine. TCRdb re-analysed the RT-PCR reads in MiXCR, keeping a single row per CDR3 protein. The sample holds approximately 700,000 distinct CDR3 sequences, 15% to 18% seen once. This material consisted of PBMCs from blood, taken 11 to 12 days after vaccination. These receptors were obtained from a man aged 50-59 years who received an inactivated influenza vaccine.

This clonotype was seen a few times. The rearrangement links TRBV20-1 to TRBJ2-5; 7 bases match TRBD2. Looked up from germline, CDR1 is DFQATT and CDR2 is SNEGSKA (reference sequence). CDR3 size: 15 residues. Trimming removed 5 bases from V and 1 base from J; junction bases left unmatched: 10. The DNA for the CDR3 is TGCAGTGCTCGCTTAAACTGGGGGGGCCAAGAGACCCAGTACTTC. Translation gives CSARLNWGGQETQYF.

The chain carries TRBV3-1 and TRBJ2-1, with D tentatively TRBD2 (6 bases). The length of the CDR3 is 17 residues. V lost 0 bases to trimming and J lost 4 bases, with 16 bases between them. Germline V gives CDR1 LGHDT, CDR2 YNNKEL (reference sequence). The DNA for the CDR3 is TGTGCCAGCAGCCAAGATATGGGGGAGGTCCCATACAATGAGCAGTTCTTC. It specifies CASSQDMGEVPYNEQFF.

This clonotype showed up many times. This chain uses TRBV12-3 or TRBV12-4 with TRBJ2-2; 9 bases map to TRBD2. CDR3 length: 15 amino acids. The J segment lost 3 bases and the V segment lost 5 bases, leaving 4 bases of the junction unmatched. The CDR3 DNA sequence: TGTGCCAGCAGTGTCATAGCGGGAGACACCGGGGAGCTGTTTTTT. Translated: CASSVIAGDTGELFF.

This clonotype was counted a single time. The rearrangement links TRBV10-3 to TRBJ1-2; D possibly corresponds to TRBD1 (6 bases). From germline, CDR1 is ENHRY and CDR2 SYGVKD. The CDR3 runs to 13 residues. Trimming took 6 bases from V and 8 from J, leaving 16 bases between them. CDR3 nucleotides: TGTGCCATCAGACGTTGGGACACAGCAGGCTACACCTTC. It encodes CAIRRWDTAGYTF.

The J gene is TRBJ2-5, the V gene TRBV6-2 or TRBV6-3; D is possibly TRBD2 (7 bases). The CDR3 has 19 amino acids. Trimming cost V 5 bases and J 5 bases, with 30 bases left between them. Germline V gene sequence: CDR1 MNHEY, CDR2 SVGEGT. The CDR3 nucleotides are TGTGCCAGCAGTACTCTAAGGATCCAAGAGGGGGGGCCTTGGGAGACCCAGTACTTC. Translating it yields CASSTLRIQEGGPWETQYF.

This clonotype was detected many times. This chain joins TRBV7-2 and TRBJ1-1; D is undetermined. The CDR3 consists of 15 residues. The V end was cut by 4 bases, the J end by 1 base, with 13 bases between. CDR1 SGHTA and CDR2 FQGNSA come from the germline V gene. The CDR3 DNA sequence: TGTGCCAGCAGCTCCTTAGGTCGGGCGAACACTGAAGCTTTCTTT. This gives the protein CASSSLGRANTEAFF. Full variable domain (remainder filled in from reference TRBV7-2 and TRBJ1-1): GAGVSQSPSNKVTEKGKDVELRCDPISGHTALYWYRQSLGQGLEFLIYFQGNSAPDKSGLPSDRFSAERTGGSVSTLTIQRTQQEDSAVYLCASSSLGRANTEAFFGQGTRLTVV.

This clonotype came up many times. The chain combines TRBV7-9 with TRBJ2-1; 14 nucleotides match TRBD2. Per the germline V gene, CDR1 is SEHNR and CDR2 is FQNEAQ (reference sequence). CDR3 size: 15 residues. Germline trimming cut 5 bases from V and 13 bases from J; bases unmatched to any gene: 10. The CDR3 sequence: CASSPFGLAGGLQFF. The CDR3 coding sequence is TGTGCCAGCAGCCCTTTCGGACTAGCGGGAGGACTTCAGTTCTTC. The full variable domain, in which reference TRBV7-9 and TRBJ2-1 provide the parts outside the CDR3, is DTGVSQNPRHKITKRGQNVTFRCDPISEHNRLYWYRQTLGQGPEFLTYFQNEAQLEKSRLLSDRFSAERPKGSFSTLEIQRTEQGDSAMYLCASSPFGLAGGLQFFGPGTRLTVL.

In this sample, this clonotype turned up a few times. This chain links TRBV28 with TRBJ1-3; D is unresolved. CDR1 is MDHEN, CDR2 SYDVKM, per germline. The ends were cut back, 4 bases at V and 5 bases at J, with 15 bases in the middle. The CDR3 runs to 15 residues. The CDR3 loop reads CASSSGRTQRNTIYF. CDR3 coding DNA: TGTGCCAGCAGTTCTGGCCGGACCCAGAGAAACACCATATATTTT.

The sample holds many counts of this clonotype. This chain connects TRBV28 to TRBJ2-7, with 9 bases aligning to TRBD1. CDR1 is MDHEN and CDR2 is SYDVKM in the germline V gene. V lost 5 bases and J lost 3; bases outside the gene matches: 5. The CDR3 covers 14 residues. CDR3 in amino acids: CASSPPDRGYEQYF. The CDR3 nucleotides are TGTGCCAGCAGTCCCCCGGACAGGGGCTACGAGCAGTACTTC.

This clonotype came up a few times. This chain uses TRBV5-5 with TRBJ1-5; D gene uncertain. This CDR3 is built from 15 residues. The ends were cut back, 2 bases at V and 1 base at J, with 10 bases in the middle. Per the germline V gene, CDR1 is SGHKS and CDR2 is YYEKEE (reference sequence). The CDR3 region has the DNA TGTGCCAGCAGCTTTAGCCAGGCCAGCAATCAGCCCCAGCATTTT. This sequence encodes CASSFSQASNQPQHF.

Regarding this clonotype: A read error may explain this, as a much larger clone is one base away. The chain has TRBV6-4 and TRBJ2-1; TRBD2 agrees at 7 bases. CDR1 is MRHNA and CDR2 is SNTAGT in the germline V gene. Trimming cost V 0 bases and J 11 bases; bases outside gene matches: 4. The CDR3 spans 13 residues. The CDR3 is CASSDSGGTKQFF. CDR3 bases: TGTGCCAGCAGTGACTCCGGCGGGACTAAGCAGTTCTTC.

This clonotype was seen only a few times. The gene calls are TRBV4-1 and TRBJ2-5, with D perhaps TRBD1 or TRBD2 (5 bases each). Trimming shortened V by 2 bases and J by 2 bases, and 18 bases separated the two germline ends. Germline V gene lookup returns CDR1 MGHRA and CDR2 YSYEKL. The CDR3 is made up of 17 amino acids. The CDR3 DNA is TGCGCCAGCAGCCAAACAATAGCTGTCGGGGCGCAAGAGACCCAGTACTTC. As protein: CASSQTIAVGAQETQYF.

Here the CDR3 reads CASSKHEQYF. CDR3 DNA sequence: TGTGCCAGCAGTAAACACGAGCAGTACTTC. The gene calls are TRBV28 and TRBJ2-7; D ambiguous. The germline V gene has CDR1 MDHEN and CDR2 SYDVKM. The CDR3 contains 10 residues. Trimming took off 5 bases at V and 5 bases at J, with 4 bases between the two ends. Variable domain in full (rest from reference TRBV28 and TRBJ2-7): DVKVTQSSRYLVKRTGEKVFLECVQDMDHENMFWYRQDPGLGLRLIYFSYDVKMKEKGDIPEGYSVSREKKERFSLILESASTNQTSMYLCASSKHEQYFGPGTRLTVT.

This clonotype came up a few times. The V gene is TRBV27, the J gene TRBJ1-5; no firm D call. Germline V gene lookup returns CDR1 MNHEY and CDR2 SMNVEV (reference sequence). The CDR3 is made up of 16 amino acids. Trimming shortened V by 5 bases and J by 6 bases, and 20 bases separated the two germline ends. The CDR3 sequence is CASSKTQFTAGQPQHF. CDR3 coding DNA: TGTGCCAGCAGTAAGACTCAGTTCACTGCCGGTCAGCCCCAGCATTTT.

This clonotype was found a few times. This chain joins TRBV6-4 and TRBJ2-2; D uncertain. The CDR3 has 17 residues. The V end lost 4 bases, the J end lost 1 base, and 16 bases lay between the germline ends. Germline values: CDR1 MRHNA, CDR2 SNTAGT. In nucleotides, the CDR3 is TGTGCCAGCAGTGTTGCTGGAGCAGTCGTGAACACCGGGGAGCTGTTTTTT. This codes for CASSVAGAVVNTGELFF.

The rearrangement joins TRBV28 to TRBJ2-7; 8 bases fit TRBD2. Germline trimming cut 5 bases from V and 0 bases from J; bases unmatched to any gene: 9. Germline V CDR1 and CDR2: MDHEN, SYDVKM. CDR3 size: 16 residues. The CDR3, as DNA: TGTGCCAGCAGTCCCCGCGATAGCGGGGCCTCCTACGAGCAGTACTTC. Protein product: CASSPRDSGASYEQYF.

This clonotype came up a few times. The genes are TRBV20-1 and TRBJ2-1, with 7 positions matching TRBD2. V lost 1 base, J lost 4 bases, and 7 bases stayed unmatched. There are 15 residues in the CDR3. Germline V gene sequence: CDR1 DFQATT, CDR2 SNEGSKA (reference sequence). This chain's CDR3 is CSARGASGKYNEQFF. The CDR3, as DNA: TGCAGTGCTAGAGGTGCTAGCGGAAAGTACAATGAGCAGTTCTTC.

This clonotype turned up a few times. The DNA for the CDR3 is TGTGCCAGCAGCCTGGGGACTAGCGGGACCAATGAGCAGTTCTTC. Amino acid sequence: CASSLGTSGTNEQFF. The J gene is TRBJ2-1, the V gene TRBV7-8; 13 nucleotides agree with TRBD2. CDR1 is SGHVS and CDR2 is FQNEAQ in the germline V gene. With V trimmed by 5 bases and J by 6 bases, 4 bases remained unmatched. The CDR3 sequence is 15 residues long.

This clonotype was seen at least ten times. The chain combines TRBV6-2 or TRBV6-3 with TRBJ1-1; no clear D gene. CDR3 length: 13 amino acids. Per germline, CDR1 MNHEY and CDR2 SVGEGT. V gave up 3 bases and J gave up 6 bases, with 11 bases separating them. CDR3 coding DNA: TGTGCCAGCAGTTATAGGTACGGACCTGAAGCTTTCTTT. It specifies CASSYRYGPEAFF.

This clonotype was seen more than once but under ten times. The chain uses TRBV24-1 and TRBJ2-1, with a tentative D call TRBD1 (6 bases). The germline V gene encodes CDR1 KGHDR and CDR2 SFDVKD. Trimming stripped 7 bases from V and 1 base from J, with 10 bases between. This CDR3 has 14 amino acids. The CDR3: CATSTGLSYNEQFF. CDR3 nucleotides: TGTGCCACCAGCACAGGGTTATCCTACAATGAGCAGTTCTTC.

The gene calls are TRBV28 and TRBJ1-1, with D hard to call. The CDR3 runs 13 residues. Trimming removed 5 bases at V and 0 bases at J, with 7 bases between. CDR1 and CDR2 (germline): MDHEN, SYDVKM. The CDR3: CASSPAMNTEAFF. The CDR3 nucleotides read TGTGCCAGCAGTCCCGCTATGAACACTGAAGCTTTCTTT.

This clonotype was observed a handful of times. V and J are TRBV12-3 or TRBV12-4 and TRBJ2-3; D tentatively reads TRBD1 or TRBD2 (5 bases each). The ends were cut back, 5 bases at V and 4 bases at J, with 19 bases in the middle. The CDR3 sequence is 16 residues long. The CDR3 region has the DNA TGTGCCAGCAGTCCCAACTGGGACGTTGGTTCAGATACGCAGTATTTT. Protein product: CASSPNWDVGSDTQYF.